The 7 T cell receptor beta chains listed next were all sequenced from one sample in a study of shared clonotypes between healthy human individuals. Assay used: immunoSEQ multiplex PCR; TCRdb lists only in-frame clones, some missing. Of 2 million to 2.5 million clones detected, approximately 96% appear once; the ten largest clones hold approximately 0.13%. The specimen sequenced was naive CD4+ T cells sorted from blood. The subset: CD45RA+ positively selected. These receptors all stem from a man between 18 and 35 years old in good health.

J is TRBJ2-1 and V is TRBV7-2; D not resolved. This CDR3 has 14 residues. With 5 bases removed from V and 3 bases from J, the gap between germline ends came to 11 bases. Germline CDR1 reads SGHTA; CDR2 reads FQGNSA. CDR3 protein: CASSQDVYYNEQFF. CDR3 in DNA: TGTGCCAGCAGCCAAGACGTCTACTACAATGAGCAGTTCTTC.

This chain joins TRBV29-1 and TRBJ2-1, with unresolved D. Trimming took off 5 bases at V and 7 bases at J, with 18 bases between the two ends. There are 14 residues in the CDR3. The germline V gene has CDR1 SQVTM and CDR2 ANQGSEA. The CDR3 protein is CSVCALSSTNEQFF. CDR3 nucleotides: TGCAGCGTTTGCGCCCTCTCGTCCACAAATGAGCAGTTCTTC.

The table lists this clone with a count of one. J is TRBJ1-4 and V is TRBV2, with 9 positions matching TRBD1. The CDR3 totals 14 residues. CDR1 and CDR2 (germline): SNHLY, FYNNEI. V lost 6 bases, J lost 6 bases, and 5 bases stayed unmatched. In DNA, the CDR3 is TGTGCCAGCAGACCGGGACAGGGAGATGAAAAACTGTTTTTT. Encoded protein: CASRPGQGDEKLFF.

With regard to this clone: The same CDR3 arises from other DNA sequences in this sample as well. The chain employs TRBV29-1 and TRBJ1-3, with 7 bases identical to TRBD1. Germline V gene sequence: CDR1 SQVTM, CDR2 ANQGSEA. The CDR3 is made up of 12 amino acids. J gave up 4 bases and V 6 bases, and 3 bases lay outside the gene matches. CDR3 loop: CSVGDSGNTIYF. The CDR3, as DNA: TGCAGCGTGGGGGACAGCGGAAACACCATATATTTT.

The chain carries TRBV7-6 and TRBJ2-1; 8 bases fit TRBD2. The ends lost 1 base at V and 0 bases at J; junction bases unmatched: 8. The CDR3 consists of 18 residues. Germline V gene lookup returns CDR1 SGHVS and CDR2 FNYEAQ. The chain's CDR3 is CASSLGASGPISYNEQFF. CDR3 DNA sequence: TGTGCCAGCAGCTTAGGCGCTAGCGGGCCAATCTCCTACAATGAGCAGTTCTTC.

This rearrangement joins TRBV27 to TRBJ1-2; D is unresolved. Trimming removed 7 bases at V and 5 bases at J, with 20 bases between. The CDR3 spans 15 residues. CDR1 is MNHEY and CDR2 is SMNVEV in the germline V gene (reference sequence). CDR3 coding DNA: TGTGCCAGCAATCCTTCAGGATCACTTGCGTATGGCTACACCTTC. It yields the protein CASNPSGSLAYGYTF.

This clone appeared a single time. The V gene is TRBV29-1, the J gene TRBJ1-3, with 9 positions matching TRBD1. Per the germline V gene, CDR1 is SQVTM and CDR2 is ANQGSEA. Trimming at V came to 7 bases and at J to 8 bases, leaving 12 bases not matched to a gene. The CDR3 sequence is 14 residues long. Here the CDR3 reads CSAQTGTGTHTIYF. The CDR3 nucleotides are TGCAGCGCCCAAACCGGGACAGGGACCCACACCATATATTTT.